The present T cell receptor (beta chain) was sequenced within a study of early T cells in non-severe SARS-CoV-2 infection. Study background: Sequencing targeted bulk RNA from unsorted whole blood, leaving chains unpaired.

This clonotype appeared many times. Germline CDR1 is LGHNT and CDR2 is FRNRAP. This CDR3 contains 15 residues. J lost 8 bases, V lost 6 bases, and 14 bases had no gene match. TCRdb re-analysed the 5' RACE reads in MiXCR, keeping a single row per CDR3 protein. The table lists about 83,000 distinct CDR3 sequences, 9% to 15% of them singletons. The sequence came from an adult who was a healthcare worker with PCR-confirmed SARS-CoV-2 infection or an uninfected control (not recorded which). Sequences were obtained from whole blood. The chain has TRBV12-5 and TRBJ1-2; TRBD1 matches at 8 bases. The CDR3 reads CASGRDRGGASGYTF. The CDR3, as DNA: TGTGCTAGTGGACGAGACAGGGGAGGAGCAAGCGGCTACACCTTC.